This T cell receptor (beta chain) was captured in a study of blood T cell repertoires in COVID-19. Overall study context: Samples came from the United States, Italy and Spain, spanning acute and convalescent COVID-19. From T cells, B-cell-depleted T cells, or PBMCs came the material, which was cDNA or gDNA.

Methods used by the authors: For nucleated cells, counts were estimated from reference gene primer amplification. Repertoires were generated with immunoSEQ multiplex PCR, while TCRdb's copy carries only in-frame clones and drops some. V and J calls and clone size come straight from that table; D and trimming were deduced from the DNA. The data hold about 310,000 clones, with about 91% observed a single time. Participants were aged about 18 to 95 years, lived in some 23 US areas, and enrolled virtually. The source material was PBMCs or T cells enriched from blood (not recorded which). The receptor's source is a woman younger than 35 who had recovered from COVID-19.

In nucleotides, the CDR3 is TGTGCCAGCAGTGAACGGGGCTACACCTTC. Amino acid sequence: CASSERGYTF. V usage is TRBV6-1 and J usage is TRBJ1-2, with no clear D. This CDR3 region has 10 residues. Germline assignment: CDR1 MNHNS and CDR2 SASEGT. V shed 2 bases and J shed 8 bases, with 3 bases lying between them.